Detailed here is one TCR beta chain. Its antigen is undetermined. Clones were read by immunoSEQ multiplex PCR, and TCRdb kept only the in-frame ones, dropping some. The sample records 120,000 or so clones, around 83% being singletons. This entry comes from a study of T cell responses to AZD1222 COVID-19 vaccine. Broader study findings: A rise in Spike-specific TCR breadth and depth followed two AZD1222 doses.

Pooled together were second doses at about 4 or about 12 weeks. The CDR3 covers 15 residues. Looked up from germline, CDR1 is SGHTS and CDR2 is YDEGEE. V dropped 0 bases and J dropped 2 bases, with 11 bases sitting between them. J is TRBJ2-5 and V is TRBV5-8, with D perhaps matching TRBD1 (6 bases). The TCR originated in an adult who received the AZD1222 COVID-19 vaccine. The sample was peripheral blood, taken 28 days after the second AZD1222 dose. DNA of the CDR3: TGTGCCAGCAGCTTGGCCTTGGGGGCGCAAGAGACCCAGTACTTC. Translated, it gives CASSLALGAQETQYF.